The present TCR beta chain was sequenced within a study of blood T cell repertoires in COVID-19. Study-level background: There were acute and convalescent COVID-19 samples, and they came from the United States, Italy and Spain.

Germline V lookup: CDR1 KGHSH, CDR2 LQKENI. J was trimmed by 8 bases and V by 6 bases; bases with no gene match: 9. The CDR3 covers 16 residues. Sequenced by immunoSEQ multiplex PCR; TCRdb stores in-frame clones only, minus some. The profile shows around 260,000 clones, under 90% of them singletons. The sample comprised peripheral blood. The receptor was derived from a man in his sixties with acute or convalescent COVID-19. The chain employs TRBV18 and TRBJ2-1; 14 bases match TRBD2. The CDR3: CASSPPGLAGVDEQFF. The CDR3 bases are TGTGCCAGCTCCCCCCCGGGACTAGCGGGAGTAGATGAGCAGTTCTTC.